This T cell receptor (beta chain) appears in the sequencing data of a study of cytomegalovirus exposure and HLA in healthy donors. Whole-study results and caveats: With further analysis later on, most CMV-associated TCR beta chains appeared HLA-restricted.

From germline, CDR1 is MNHEY and CDR2 SMNVEV (reference sequence). V was pared by 3 bases and J by 4 bases, with 11 bases of the junction left unmatched. The CDR3 is 16 residues long. A note on this clone: What it binds is not known.

PCR used 60 Vbeta primers and 13 Jbeta primers. Assay: immunoSEQ multiplex PCR; the TCRdb copy retains only in-frame clones and omits some. The sample shows 100,000 to 150,000 clones, over 70% of them seen only once. This TCR derives from a woman in her late teens or twenties in good health and CMV-seronegative. The chain recombines TRBV27 with TRBJ2-5; TRBD2 matches at 7 bases. Sequenced: PBMCs. The CDR3 bases are TGTGCCAGCAGTTTCAATCGAGCGGGACCCCTAGAGACCCAGTACTTC. Its translation: CASSFNRAGPLETQYF.